A single sample gave rise to the 28 T cell receptor beta chains below, sequenced in a study of cytomegalovirus exposure and HLA in healthy donors. The PCR had 60 Vbeta and 13 Jbeta primers. This table comes from immunoSEQ multiplex PCR, and its TCRdb copy is limited to in-frame clones, with some not included. The table includes some 150,000 clones, around 77% detected once. The sample consisted of PBMCs. The receptors stem from a woman in her fifties or sixties in good health and CMV-seronegative.

The sample holds a few counts of this clone. The CDR3, as DNA: TGTGCCAGCAGCTCTGCCGGTGGGGCTCGCATAGATACGCAGTATTTT. It is translated as CASSSAGGARIDTQYF. V usage is TRBV5-6 and J usage is TRBJ2-3, with TRBD1 as a possible D gene (5 bases). The CDR3 length is 16 residues. Germline CDR1 SGHDT, CDR2 YYEEEE. The V gene lost 3 bases and the J gene lost 5 bases, with 19 bases spanning the gap.

This chain joins TRBV19 and TRBJ2-5; 9 positions agree with TRBD2. The germline V gene encodes CDR1 LNHDA and CDR2 SQIVND (reference sequence). The junction had 3 bases not matched to a gene; V was cut back by 5 bases and J by 5 bases. This CDR3 contains 13 residues. The CDR3 loop is CASSESGGETQYF. The CDR3 coding sequence is TGTGCCAGTAGTGAGAGCGGGGGGGAGACCCAGTACTTC.

This sequence joins TRBV5-4 and TRBJ1-1; TRBD1 is a possible D gene (5 bases). The CDR3 runs 13 residues. In germline, CDR1 is SGHNT, CDR2 YYREEE (reference sequence). V lost 1 base and J 7 bases, leaving 11 bases between the germline ends. CDR3 sequence reads: CASSLIWGGEAFF. The CDR3 bases are TGTGCCAGCAGCTTGATTTGGGGGGGTGAAGCTTTCTTT.

CDR3 region: CASILLLNTEAFF. The CDR3 DNA sequence: TGTGCCAGCATTTTACTGTTGAACACTGAAGCTTTCTTT. V gene TRBV6-1 combines with J gene TRBJ1-1; no definite D call. Germline CDR1 reads MNHNS; CDR2 reads SASEGT. The CDR3 has 13 amino acids. The V gene lost 7 bases and the J gene lost 0 bases, with 9 bases spanning the gap.

This chain links TRBV7-2 with TRBJ1-2; the D is unclear. Germline lookup yields CDR1 SGHTA and CDR2 FQGNSA. The CDR3 totals 13 residues. V was shortened by 1 base and J by 5 bases, with 8 bases between the two germline ends. The CDR3 DNA follows: TGTGCCAGCAGCTTAGAGAGGCTTTATGGCTACACCTTC. Amino acid sequence: CASSLERLYGYTF.

This chain uses TRBV5-1 with TRBJ1-4, with no clear D. V gave up 0 bases and J gave up 2 bases, with 5 bases separating them. The germline V gene has CDR1 SGHRS and CDR2 YFSETQ. The CDR3 length is 14 residues. The CDR3 loop is CASSLALTNEKLFF. The CDR3 DNA follows: TGCGCCAGCAGCTTGGCCCTTACTAATGAAAAACTGTTTTTT.

V usage is TRBV4-1 and J usage is TRBJ2-7; tentatively, D is TRBD2 (6 bases). This CDR3 spans 15 amino acids. CDR1 is MGHRA and CDR2 is YSYEKL in the germline V gene. Trimming pared 2 bases from V and 4 bases from J, leaving 15 bases between. The CDR3 nucleotides are TGCGCCAGCAGCCAACCAGGGCGGGGAGTATACGAGCAGTACTTC. Residues: CASSQPGRGVYEQYF.

This clone was recorded a few times. J is TRBJ2-7 and V is TRBV5-4, with 14 bases that match TRBD2. Trimming removed 4 bases from V and 5 bases from J; junction bases left unmatched: 2. The germline V gene has CDR1 SGHNT and CDR2 YYREEE (reference sequence). The CDR3 covers 14 residues. CDR3 amino acids: CASSKGLAGDEQYF. The CDR3 DNA reads as TGTGCCAGCAGCAAGGGACTAGCGGGGGACGAGCAGTACTTC.

The CDR3 here is CASSLAKTSSNYGYTF. CDR3 DNA sequence: TGTGCCAGCAGCTTAGCAAAGACATCATCTAACTATGGCTACACCTTC. The J gene is TRBJ1-2, the V gene TRBV7-2; D unclear. Germline loops: CDR1 SGHTA, CDR2 FQGNSA. The CDR3 has 16 amino acids. Between the trimmed V and J ends, which lost 0 bases and 0 bases, there was a span of 11 bases.

The CDR3 region has the DNA TGCGCCAGCAGCTCCCAGGGGTCCCCTTCCTACGAGCAGTACTTC. Protein: CASSSQGSPSYEQYF. The chain employs TRBV5-1 and TRBJ2-7; the D gene is possibly TRBD1 (6 bases). V was cut by 3 bases and J by 1 base, with 14 bases left in between. The CDR3 consists of 15 residues. Per the germline V gene, CDR1 is SGHRS and CDR2 is YFSETQ.

This clone has a single count. The chain has TRBV9 and TRBJ2-7; weak D call: TRBD2 (6 bases). Trimming shortened V by 4 bases and J by 2 bases, and 16 bases separated the two germline ends. This CDR3 contains 15 residues. CDR1 is SGDLS, CDR2 YYNGEE, per germline. CDR3: CASSRGGDSTYEQYF. The CDR3 DNA reads TGTGCCAGCAGCAGGGGCGGGGATAGCACCTACGAGCAGTACTTC.

The rearrangement links TRBV5-6 to TRBJ1-2; TRBD1 might be the D (5 bases). The CDR3 has 17 amino acids. CDR1 and CDR2 (germline): SGHDT, YYEEEE. Trimming removed 0 bases at V and 3 bases at J, with 18 bases between. CDR3 sequence (DNA): TGTGCCAGCAGCTTGGACACTTTCCTGGAGGGACACTATGGCTACACCTTC. Its translation is CASSLDTFLEGHYGYTF.

V and J are TRBV10-3 and TRBJ2-2; D remains ambiguous. The length of the CDR3 is 14 residues. Trimming stripped 4 bases from V and 3 bases from J, with 9 bases between. Per germline, CDR1 ENHRY and CDR2 SYGVKD. The CDR3 DNA reads TGTGCCATCAGTGTTGCAGTGGACACCGGGGAGCTGTTTTTT. It is translated as CAISVAVDTGELFF.

The rearrangement links TRBV5-1 to TRBJ1-2; D uncertain. The V end was cut by 0 bases, the J end by 5 bases, with 5 bases between. CDR3 length equals 12 residues. Germline V gene sequence: CDR1 SGHRS, CDR2 YFSETQ. Here the CDR3 reads CASSLAEYGYTF. The CDR3 DNA follows: TGCGCCAGCAGCTTGGCCGAGTATGGCTACACCTTC.

The V gene is TRBV28, the J gene TRBJ1-5; 8 bases match TRBD1. CDR1 MDHEN and CDR2 SYDVKM come from the germline V gene. After removal of 9 bases from V and 1 base from J, the junction contained 5 bases not matched to a gene. This CDR3 is built from 14 residues. The CDR3 here is CASDRGRSNQPQHF. Here the CDR3 DNA reads TGTGCCAGTGACAGGGGAAGGAGCAATCAGCCCCAGCATTTT.

The chain employs TRBV5-6 and TRBJ2-7; 8 bases match TRBD2. J was trimmed by 4 bases and V by 2 bases; bases with no gene match: 5. Germline assignment: CDR1 SGHDT and CDR2 YYEEEE. CDR3 length: 14 amino acids. DNA of the CDR3: TGTGCCAGCAGCTTCGGGGGGGGCCATTACGAGCAGTACTTC. This codes for CASSFGGGHYEQYF.

The chain uses TRBV27 and TRBJ2-7; D is unresolved. The V and J ends lost 5 bases and 1 base respectively, with 18 bases between them. CDR1 and CDR2 from the germline V gene are MNHEY and SMNVEV (reference sequence). The CDR3 spans 16 residues. This CDR3 reads CASSPYLLVSSYEQYF. DNA for the CDR3: TGTGCCAGCAGTCCCTACTTATTGGTTTCATCCTACGAGCAGTACTTC.

The chain has TRBV5-4 and TRBJ1-4; 9 positions match TRBD1. Germline V CDR1 and CDR2: SGHNT, YYREEE (reference sequence). The V segment lost 3 bases and the J segment 5 bases; nucleotides outside the gene matches: 2. The CDR3 loop spans 14 amino acids. The CDR3 DNA follows: TGTGCCAGCAGCTATGGGACAGGGAATGAAAAACTGTTTTTT. As protein: CASSYGTGNEKLFF. Full variable domain (remainder filled in from reference TRBV5-4 and TRBJ1-4): ETGVTQSPTHLIKTRGQQVTLRCSSQSGHNTVSWYQQALGQGPQFIFQYYREEENGRGNFPPRFSGLQFPNYSSELNVNALELDDSALYLCASSYGTGNEKLFFGSGTQLSVL.

CDR3 nucleotide sequence: TGTGCCAGCAGCTTAAGAGGAGAGACCCAGTACTTC. It yields the protein CASSLRGETQYF. The chain links TRBV7-3 to TRBJ2-5; D is undetermined. The CDR3 is 12 residues long. CDR1 is SGHTA and CDR2 is FQGTGA in the germline V gene. Trimming cost V 1 base and J 4 bases, with 4 bases left between them.

The table lists this clone with a count of one. The chain joins TRBV9 to TRBJ2-2; TRBD1 might be the D (6 bases). CDR3 size: 14 residues. Trimming pared 4 bases from V and 5 bases from J, leaving 12 bases between. The germline gives CDR1 SGDLS, CDR2 YYNGEE. The CDR3 sequence: CASSYTGSTGELFF. DNA of the CDR3: TGTGCCAGCAGCTACACAGGGAGTACCGGGGAGCTGTTTTTT.

Points on this clone: The junction shows a germline mismatch at one end, possibly a read error. The chain joins TRBV29-1 to TRBJ1-5, with 10 nucleotides matching TRBD1. CDR1 is SQVTM and CDR2 is ANQGSEA in the germline V gene. The CDR3 is made up of 14 amino acids. As DNA, the CDR3 is TGCAGCGTCGAAGGACAGGGGGGGGATCAGCCCCAGCATTTT. It encodes CSVEGQGGDQPQHF.

The chain has TRBV10-3 and TRBJ1-1; 7 positions agree with TRBD1. The CDR3 consists of 15 residues. Germline loops: CDR1 ENHRY, CDR2 SYGVKD. V shed 6 bases, J shed 3 bases, and the junction held 10 bases outside the gene matches. This CDR3 reads CAIRRDDRDYTEAFF. CDR3 bases: TGTGCCATCAGGCGGGATGACAGGGACTACACTGAAGCTTTCTTT.

This chain uses TRBV5-1 with TRBJ2-5; 7 bases map to TRBD2. Per the germline V gene, CDR1 is SGHRS and CDR2 is YFSETQ. V dropped 2 bases and J dropped 1; count of bases not matched to a gene: 8. The CDR3 loop spans 16 amino acids. The CDR3 bases are TGCGCCAGCAGCTTTTCTCTGGCTAGCGGCCAAGAGACCCAGTACTTC. Amino acids: CASSFSLASGQETQYF.

The rearrangement joins TRBV7-6 to TRBJ1-2, with D possibly TRBD1 on 6 matching bases. The CDR3 sequence is 15 residues long. Germline loops: CDR1 SGHVS, CDR2 FNYEAQ. Trimming stripped 3 bases from V and 0 bases from J, with 11 bases between. CDR3 nucleotide sequence: TGTGCCAGCAGCTTGAGGGGGGGAACTAACTATGGCTACACCTTC. Protein sequence: CASSLRGGTNYGYTF.

The CDR3: CASSPDRALNEKLFF. DNA of the CDR3: TGTGCCAGCAGCCCGGACAGGGCCTTAAATGAAAAACTGTTTTTT. This chain uses TRBV7-2 with TRBJ1-4, with 8 bases aligning to TRBD1. The CDR3 covers 15 residues. Trimming at V came to 5 bases and at J to 5 bases, leaving 7 bases not matched to a gene. Germline V gene data show CDR1 as SGHTA and CDR2 as FQGNSA.

This clone was observed a handful of times. This sequence joins TRBV19 and TRBJ1-1, with D hard to call. Germline assignment: CDR1 LNHDA and CDR2 SQIVND (reference sequence). V was clipped by 6 bases and J by 1 base, with 6 bases between them. The CDR3 totals 12 residues. The CDR3 protein is CASRRGNTEAFF. The CDR3 region has the DNA TGTGCCAGTAGACGGGGGAACACTGAAGCTTTCTTT.

V usage is TRBV28 and J usage is TRBJ2-5, with a weak D call TRBD2 (5 bases). Near its end, the DNA agrees better with TRBJ2-7, so the J call may be wrong. CDR3 length: 12 amino acids. CDR1 and CDR2 (germline): MDHEN, SYDVKM. In DNA form, the CDR3 reads TGTGCCAGCAGTTTAACTAGGCACGAGCAGTACTTC. Protein: CASSLTRHEQYF.

The rearrangement joins TRBV6-1 to TRBJ1-5; D gene unclear. V was shortened by 4 bases and J by 3 bases, with 7 bases between the two germline ends. Germline V gene sequence: CDR1 MNHNS, CDR2 SASEGT. The CDR3 is 13 residues long. The CDR3, as DNA: TGTGCCAGCAGTGCAGACTACAATCAGCCCCAGCATTTT. It yields the protein CASSADYNQPQHF.